This T cell receptor beta chain was captured in a study of early T cells in non-severe SARS-CoV-2 infection. Trimming removed 3 bases from V and 7 bases from J; junction bases left unmatched: 9. Per germline, CDR1 SEHNR and CDR2 FQNEAQ (reference sequence). This CDR3 spans 17 amino acids. Individual cDNA molecules received unique molecular identifiers. TCRdb re-called the 5' RACE reads with MiXCR, one entry per CDR3 protein. Of fewer than 35,000 distinct CDR3 sequences listed, more than 4.5% are singletons. This clonotype was seen repeatedly, ten times or more. Input material: whole blood. The clonotype was recovered from an adult who was a healthcare worker with PCR-confirmed SARS-CoV-2 infection or an uninfected control (not recorded which). The V gene is TRBV7-9, the J gene TRBJ2-1; 13 bases are shared with TRBD2. The chain's CDR3 is CASSFAGTSGMRNEQFF. CDR3 DNA sequence: TGTGCCAGCAGCTTCGCGGGGACTAGCGGGATGAGAAATGAGCAGTTCTTC.